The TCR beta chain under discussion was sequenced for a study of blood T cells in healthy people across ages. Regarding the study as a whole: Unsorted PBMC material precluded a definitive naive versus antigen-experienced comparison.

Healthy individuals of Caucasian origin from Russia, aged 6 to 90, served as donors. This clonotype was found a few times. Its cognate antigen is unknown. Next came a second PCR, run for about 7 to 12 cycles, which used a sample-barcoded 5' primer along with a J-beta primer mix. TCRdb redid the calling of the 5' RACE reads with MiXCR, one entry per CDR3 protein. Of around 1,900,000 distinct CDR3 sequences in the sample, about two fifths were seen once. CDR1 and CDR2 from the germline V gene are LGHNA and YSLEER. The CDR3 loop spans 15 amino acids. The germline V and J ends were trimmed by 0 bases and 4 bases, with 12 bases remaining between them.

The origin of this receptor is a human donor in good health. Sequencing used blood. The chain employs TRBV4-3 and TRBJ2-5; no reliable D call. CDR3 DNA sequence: TGCGCCAGCAGCCAAGAAGGGATTCTCGGAGAGACCCAGTACTTC. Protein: CASSQEGILGETQYF.